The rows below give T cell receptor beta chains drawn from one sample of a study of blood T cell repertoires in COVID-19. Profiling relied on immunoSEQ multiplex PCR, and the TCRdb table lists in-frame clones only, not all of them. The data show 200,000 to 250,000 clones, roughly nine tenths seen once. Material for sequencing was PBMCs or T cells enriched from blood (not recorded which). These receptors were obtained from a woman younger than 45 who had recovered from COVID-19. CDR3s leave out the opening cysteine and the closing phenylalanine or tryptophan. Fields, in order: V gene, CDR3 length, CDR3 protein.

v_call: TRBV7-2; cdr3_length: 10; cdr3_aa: ASSLQGYGYT
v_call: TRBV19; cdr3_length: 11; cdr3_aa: ATSLRVNYGYT
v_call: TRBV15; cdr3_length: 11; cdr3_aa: ATSTPGLREQY
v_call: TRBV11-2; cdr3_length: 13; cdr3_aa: ASSQTSDSNYGYT
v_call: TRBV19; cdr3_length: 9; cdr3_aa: ASSMRGVGF
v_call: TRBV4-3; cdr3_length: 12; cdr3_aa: ASSQATGLNTQY
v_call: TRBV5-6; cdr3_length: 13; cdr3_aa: ASSLELAFYNEQF
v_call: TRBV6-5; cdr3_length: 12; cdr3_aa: ASSLQGLLYGYT
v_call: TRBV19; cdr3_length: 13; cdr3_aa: ASTNDLGGGAEAF
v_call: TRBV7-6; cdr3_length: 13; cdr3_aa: ASSLVQSNTGELF
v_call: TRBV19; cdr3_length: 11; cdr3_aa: ASSIRGEYGYT
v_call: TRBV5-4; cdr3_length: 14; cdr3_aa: ASSAVAGGPYNEQF
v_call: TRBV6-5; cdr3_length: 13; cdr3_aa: ATQRQVSTSYEQY
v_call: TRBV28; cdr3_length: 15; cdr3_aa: ASSLGLAGGSSYEQY
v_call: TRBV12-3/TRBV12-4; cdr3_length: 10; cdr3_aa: ASTSEGSSYT
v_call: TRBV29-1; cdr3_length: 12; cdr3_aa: SVEGTAGGTEAF
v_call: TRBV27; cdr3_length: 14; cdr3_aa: ASSPRGGGSSYEQY
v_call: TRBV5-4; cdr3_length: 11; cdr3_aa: ASSINTGLEQY
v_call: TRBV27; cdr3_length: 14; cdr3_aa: ASRPILWGGSYEQY
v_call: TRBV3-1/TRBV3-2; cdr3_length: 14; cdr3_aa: ASSRPLTTSSNEQF